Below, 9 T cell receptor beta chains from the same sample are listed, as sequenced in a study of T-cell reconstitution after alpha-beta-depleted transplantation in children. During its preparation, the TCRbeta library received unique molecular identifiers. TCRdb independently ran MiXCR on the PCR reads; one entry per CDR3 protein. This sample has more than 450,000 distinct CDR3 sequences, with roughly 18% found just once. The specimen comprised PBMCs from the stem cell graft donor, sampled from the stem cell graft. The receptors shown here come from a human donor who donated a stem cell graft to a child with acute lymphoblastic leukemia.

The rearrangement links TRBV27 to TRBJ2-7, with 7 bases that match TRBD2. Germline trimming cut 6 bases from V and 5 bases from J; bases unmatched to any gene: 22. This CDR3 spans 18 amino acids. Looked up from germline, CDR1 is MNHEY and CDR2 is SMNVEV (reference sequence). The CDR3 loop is CASSSDPILTSLINEQYF. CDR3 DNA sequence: TGTGCCAGCAGCTCCGACCCCATCTTGACTAGCCTAATAAACGAGCAGTACTTC.

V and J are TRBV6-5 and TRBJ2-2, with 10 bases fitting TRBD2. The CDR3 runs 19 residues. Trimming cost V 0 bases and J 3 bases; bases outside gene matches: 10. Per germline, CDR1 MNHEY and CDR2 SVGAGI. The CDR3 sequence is CASSYSVGLLAGDTGELFF. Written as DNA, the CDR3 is TGTGCCAGCAGTTACTCAGTTGGTCTGCTAGCGGGAGACACCGGGGAGCTGTTTTTT.

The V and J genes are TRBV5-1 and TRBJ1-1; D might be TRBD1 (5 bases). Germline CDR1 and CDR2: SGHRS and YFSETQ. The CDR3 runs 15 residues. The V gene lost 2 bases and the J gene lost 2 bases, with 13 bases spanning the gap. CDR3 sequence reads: CASSFGFGTNTEAFF. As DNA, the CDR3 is TGCGCCAGCAGCTTTGGGTTTGGGACCAACACTGAAGCTTTCTTT. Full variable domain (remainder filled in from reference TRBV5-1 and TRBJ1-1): KAGVTQTPRYLIKTRGQQVTLSCSPISGHRSVSWYQQTPGQGLQFLFEYFSETQRNKGNFPGRFSGRQFSNSRSEMNVSTLELGDSALYLCASSFGFGTNTEAFFGQGTRLTVV.

Here the CDR3 DNA reads TGTGCCAGCAGTCGACAGGAACCCTACGAGCAGTACTTC. Translating it yields CASSRQEPYEQYF. This chain joins TRBV9 and TRBJ2-7, with a weak D call TRBD1 (6 bases). V was shortened by 5 bases and J by 2 bases, with 11 bases between the two germline ends. The CDR3 is 13 residues long. Germline V CDR1 and CDR2: SGDLS, YYNGEE.

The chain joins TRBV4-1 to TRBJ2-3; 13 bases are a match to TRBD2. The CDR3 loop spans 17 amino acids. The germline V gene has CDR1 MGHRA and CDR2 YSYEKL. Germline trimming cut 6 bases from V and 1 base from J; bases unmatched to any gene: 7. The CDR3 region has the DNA TGCGCCAGCAGTTCTCCCGGGACTAGCGGGGGCACAGATACGCAGTATTTT. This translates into CASSSPGTSGGTDTQYF.

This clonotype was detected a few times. For the CDR3, the DNA is TGTGCCACCAGTGATCTGGCTCGAAATGAGCAGTTCTTC. Protein: CATSDLARNEQFF. The rearrangement joins TRBV24-1 to TRBJ2-1; unclear D gene. The CDR3 is 13 residues long. The V and J ends lost 3 bases and 7 bases respectively, with 9 bases between them. Per the germline V gene, CDR1 is KGHDR and CDR2 is SFDVKD.

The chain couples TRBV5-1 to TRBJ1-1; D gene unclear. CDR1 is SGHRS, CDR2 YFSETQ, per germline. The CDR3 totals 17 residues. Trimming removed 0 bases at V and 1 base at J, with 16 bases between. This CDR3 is CASSLAASIGGNTEAFF. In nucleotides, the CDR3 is TGCGCCAGCAGCTTGGCCGCCAGCATTGGCGGGAACACTGAAGCTTTCTTT.

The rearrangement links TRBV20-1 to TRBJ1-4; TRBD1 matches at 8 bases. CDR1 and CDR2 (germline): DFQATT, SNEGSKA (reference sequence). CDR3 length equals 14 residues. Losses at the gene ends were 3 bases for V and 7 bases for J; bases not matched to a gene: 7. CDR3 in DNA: TGCAGTGCTAGGGACAGGGAGACGGGTGAAAAACTGTTTTTT. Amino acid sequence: CSARDRETGEKLFF.

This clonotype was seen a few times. The CDR3 region is CASSSPDRGPYNEQFF. The CDR3 DNA reads as TGTGCCAGCAGCTCCCCGGACAGGGGGCCATATAATGAGCAGTTCTTC. This chain uses TRBV7-9 with TRBJ2-1; 11 bases line up with TRBD1. This CDR3 spans 16 amino acids. J was trimmed by 7 bases and V by 4 bases; bases with no gene match: 9. Per germline, CDR1 SEHNR and CDR2 FQNEAQ (reference sequence).